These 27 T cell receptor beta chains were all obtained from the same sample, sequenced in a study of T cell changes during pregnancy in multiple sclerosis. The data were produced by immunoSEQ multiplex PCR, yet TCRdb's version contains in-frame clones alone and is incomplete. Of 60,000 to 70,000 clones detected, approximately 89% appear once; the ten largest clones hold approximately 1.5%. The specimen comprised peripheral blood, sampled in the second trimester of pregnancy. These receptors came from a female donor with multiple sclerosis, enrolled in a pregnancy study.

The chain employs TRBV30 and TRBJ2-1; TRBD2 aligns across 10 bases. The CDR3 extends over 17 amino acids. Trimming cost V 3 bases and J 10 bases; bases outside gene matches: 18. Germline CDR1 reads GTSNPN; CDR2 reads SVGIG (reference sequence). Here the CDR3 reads CAWSLPGLATLMEEQFF. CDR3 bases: TGTGCCTGGAGCCTGCCGGGACTAGCGACCTTAATGGAGGAGCAGTTCTTC.

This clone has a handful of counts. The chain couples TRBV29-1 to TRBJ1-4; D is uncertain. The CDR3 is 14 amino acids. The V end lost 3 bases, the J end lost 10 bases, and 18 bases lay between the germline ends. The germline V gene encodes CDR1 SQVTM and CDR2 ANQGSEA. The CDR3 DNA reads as TGCAGCGTTGATCCCCCGAGCTCGGCAGGAAAACTGTTTTTT. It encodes CSVDPPSSAGKLFF.

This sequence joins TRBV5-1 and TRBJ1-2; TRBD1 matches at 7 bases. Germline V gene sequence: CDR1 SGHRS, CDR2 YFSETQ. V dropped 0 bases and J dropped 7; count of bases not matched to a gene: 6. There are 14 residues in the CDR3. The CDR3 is CASSLGQGPGGYTF. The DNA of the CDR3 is TGCGCCAGCAGCTTGGGACAGGGCCCCGGTGGCTACACCTTC.

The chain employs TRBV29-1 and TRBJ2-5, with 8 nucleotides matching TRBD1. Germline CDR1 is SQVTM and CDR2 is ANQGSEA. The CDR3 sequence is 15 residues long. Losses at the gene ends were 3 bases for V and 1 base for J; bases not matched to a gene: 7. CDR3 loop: CSVDNPDRVQETQYF. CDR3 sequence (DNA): TGCAGCGTTGATAACCCGGACAGGGTCCAAGAGACCCAGTACTTC.

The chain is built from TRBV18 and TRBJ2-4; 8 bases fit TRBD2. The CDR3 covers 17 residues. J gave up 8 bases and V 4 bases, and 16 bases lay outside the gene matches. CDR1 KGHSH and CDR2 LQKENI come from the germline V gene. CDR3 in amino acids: CASSLRAGVGEGDIQYF. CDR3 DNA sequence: TGTGCCAGCTCACTGCGAGCGGGAGTAGGCGAGGGGGACATTCAGTACTTC.

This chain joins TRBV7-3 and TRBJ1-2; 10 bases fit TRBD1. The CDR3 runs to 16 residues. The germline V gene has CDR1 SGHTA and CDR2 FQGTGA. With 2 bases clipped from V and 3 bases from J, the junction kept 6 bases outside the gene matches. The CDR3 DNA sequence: TGTGCCAGCAGCTTATCGCGGGACAGGGGAGACTATGGCTACACCTTC. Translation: CASSLSRDRGDYGYTF. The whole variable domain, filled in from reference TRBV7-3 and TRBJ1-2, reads GAGVSQTPSNKVTEKGKYVELRCDPISGHTALYWYRQSLGQGPEFLIYFQGTGAADDSGLPNDRFFAVRPEGSVSTLKIQRTERGDSAVYLCASSLSRDRGDYGYTFGSGTRLTVV.

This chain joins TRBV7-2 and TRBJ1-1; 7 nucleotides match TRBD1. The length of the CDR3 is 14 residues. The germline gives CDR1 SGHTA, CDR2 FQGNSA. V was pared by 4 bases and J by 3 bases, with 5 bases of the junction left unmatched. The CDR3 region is CASSSTGMDTEAFF. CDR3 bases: TGTGCCAGCAGCTCGACAGGGATGGACACTGAAGCTTTCTTT.

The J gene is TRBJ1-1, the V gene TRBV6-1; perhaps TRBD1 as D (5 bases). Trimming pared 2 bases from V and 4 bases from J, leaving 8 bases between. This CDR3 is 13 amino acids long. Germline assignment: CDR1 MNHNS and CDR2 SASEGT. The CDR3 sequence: CASSEIQGTEAFF. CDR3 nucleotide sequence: TGTGCCAGCAGTGAAATTCAGGGCACTGAAGCTTTCTTT.

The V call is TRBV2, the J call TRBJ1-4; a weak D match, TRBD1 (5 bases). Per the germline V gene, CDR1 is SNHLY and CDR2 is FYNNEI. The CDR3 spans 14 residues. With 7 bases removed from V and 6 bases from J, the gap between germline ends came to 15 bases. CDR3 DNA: TGTGCCAGCAAGGATGGCAGGGAGGATGAAAAACTGTTTTTT. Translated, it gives CASKDGREDEKLFF.

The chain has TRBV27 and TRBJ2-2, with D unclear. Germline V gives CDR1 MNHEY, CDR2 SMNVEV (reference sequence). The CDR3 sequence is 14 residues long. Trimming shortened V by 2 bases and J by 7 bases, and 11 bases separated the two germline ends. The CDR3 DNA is TGTGCCAGCAGTTTAAGCCCCCGCGGCGGGGAGCTGTTTTTT. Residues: CASSLSPRGGELFF.

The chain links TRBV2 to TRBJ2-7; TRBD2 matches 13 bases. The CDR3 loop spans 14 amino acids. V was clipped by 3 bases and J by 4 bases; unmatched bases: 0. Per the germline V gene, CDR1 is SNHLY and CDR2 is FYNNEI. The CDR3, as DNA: TGTGCCAGCAGTGAGGGACTAGCGGGATACGAGCAGTACTTC. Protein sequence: CASSEGLAGYEQYF.

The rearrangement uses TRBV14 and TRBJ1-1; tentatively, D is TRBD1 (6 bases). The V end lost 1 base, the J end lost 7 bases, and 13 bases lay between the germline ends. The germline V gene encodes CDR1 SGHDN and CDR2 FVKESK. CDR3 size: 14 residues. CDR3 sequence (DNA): TGTGCCAGCAGCCAAGTTGGAAGGACAGTTGAAGCTTTCTTT. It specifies CASSQVGRTVEAFF. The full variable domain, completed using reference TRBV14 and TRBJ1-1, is EAGVTQFPSHSVIEKGQTVTLRCDPISGHDNLYWYRRVMGKEIKFLLHFVKESKQDESGMPNNRFLAERTGGTYSTLKVQPAELEDSGVYFCASSQVGRTVEAFFGQGTRLTVV.

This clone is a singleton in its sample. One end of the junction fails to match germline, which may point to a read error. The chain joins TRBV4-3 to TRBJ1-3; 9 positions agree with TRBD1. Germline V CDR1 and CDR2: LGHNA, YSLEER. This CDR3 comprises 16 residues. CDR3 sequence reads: CASSQERTGVGSTIYF. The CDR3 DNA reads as TGCGCCAGCAGCCAAGAGCGGACAGGGGTTGGAAGCACCATATATTTT.

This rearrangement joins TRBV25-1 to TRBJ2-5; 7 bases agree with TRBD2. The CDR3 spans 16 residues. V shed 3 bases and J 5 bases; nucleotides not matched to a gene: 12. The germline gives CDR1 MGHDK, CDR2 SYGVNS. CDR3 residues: CASSDKVGLVIETQYF. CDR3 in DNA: TGTGCCAGCAGTGATAAGGTAGGACTAGTCATCGAGACCCAGTACTTC.

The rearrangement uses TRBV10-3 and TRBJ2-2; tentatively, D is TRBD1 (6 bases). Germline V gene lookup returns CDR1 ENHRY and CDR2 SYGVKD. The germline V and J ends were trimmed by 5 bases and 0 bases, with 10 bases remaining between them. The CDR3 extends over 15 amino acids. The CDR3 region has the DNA TGTGCCATCAGTTTGGGACATTCGAACACCGGGGAGCTGTTTTTT. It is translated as CAISLGHSNTGELFF.

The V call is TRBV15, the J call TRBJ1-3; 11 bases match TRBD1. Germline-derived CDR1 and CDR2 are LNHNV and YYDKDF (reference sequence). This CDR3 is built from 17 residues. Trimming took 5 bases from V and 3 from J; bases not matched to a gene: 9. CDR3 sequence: CATSPSPGQGDGNTIYF. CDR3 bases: TGTGCCACCAGCCCAAGTCCGGGACAGGGGGATGGAAACACCATATATTTT.

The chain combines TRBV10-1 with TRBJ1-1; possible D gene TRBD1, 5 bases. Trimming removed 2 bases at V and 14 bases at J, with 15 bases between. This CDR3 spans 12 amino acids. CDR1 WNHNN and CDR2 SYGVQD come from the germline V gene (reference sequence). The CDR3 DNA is TGCGCCAGCAGTGAGCTGGCTGGGGGGAAATTCTTT. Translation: CASSELAGGKFF.

CDR3 protein: CASVAGALYDEQYF. In DNA form, the CDR3 reads TGTGCCAGCGTAGCGGGGGCGTTATATGACGAGCAGTACTTC. This chain connects TRBV2 to TRBJ2-7; 9 nucleotides agree with TRBD2. CDR1 is SNHLY, CDR2 FYNNEI, per germline. The CDR3 length is 14 residues. Unmatched junction bases numbered 10, after V lost 8 bases and J lost 5 bases.

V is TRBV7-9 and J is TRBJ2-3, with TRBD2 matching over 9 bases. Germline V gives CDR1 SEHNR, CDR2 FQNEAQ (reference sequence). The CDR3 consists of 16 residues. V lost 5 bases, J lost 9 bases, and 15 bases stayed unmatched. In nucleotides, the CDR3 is TGTGCCAGCAGCCTAACTGTCGGCGGGAGGGAAGGGACGCAGTATTTT. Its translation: CASSLTVGGREGTQYF.

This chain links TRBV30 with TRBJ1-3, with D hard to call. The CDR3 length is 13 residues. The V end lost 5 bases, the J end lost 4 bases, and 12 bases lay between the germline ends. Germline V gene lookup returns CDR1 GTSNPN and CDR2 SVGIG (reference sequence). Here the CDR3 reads CAWSGLIGNTIYF. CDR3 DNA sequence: TGTGCCTGGTCGGGGTTGATAGGAAACACCATATATTTT.

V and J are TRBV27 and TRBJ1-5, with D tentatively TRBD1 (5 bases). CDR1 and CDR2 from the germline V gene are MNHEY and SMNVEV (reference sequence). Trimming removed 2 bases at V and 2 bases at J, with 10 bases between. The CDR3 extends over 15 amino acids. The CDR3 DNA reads TGTGCCAGCAGTTTAGGGGGGTTAGGCAATCAGCCCCAGCATTTT. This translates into CASSLGGLGNQPQHF.

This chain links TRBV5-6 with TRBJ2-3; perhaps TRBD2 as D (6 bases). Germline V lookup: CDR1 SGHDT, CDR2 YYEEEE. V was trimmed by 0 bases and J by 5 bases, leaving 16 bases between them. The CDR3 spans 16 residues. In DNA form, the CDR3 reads TGTGCCAGCAGCTTGGCTTTCTGGGGACTGGGAGATACGCAGTATTTT. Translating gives CASSLAFWGLGDTQYF.

In DNA, the CDR3 is TGCGCCAGCAGACTGGCACTAGAGGCCTACGAGCAGTACTTC. It translates to CASRLALEAYEQYF. The chain couples TRBV5-1 to TRBJ2-7; TRBD2 is a possible D gene (5 bases). Germline V gene data show CDR1 as SGHRS and CDR2 as YFSETQ. Between the trimmed V and J ends, which lost 5 bases and 2 bases, there was a span of 14 bases. This CDR3 is 14 amino acids long.

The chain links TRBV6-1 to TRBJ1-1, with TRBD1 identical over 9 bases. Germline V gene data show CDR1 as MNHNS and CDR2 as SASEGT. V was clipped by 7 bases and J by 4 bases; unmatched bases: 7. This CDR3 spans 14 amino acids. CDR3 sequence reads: CASNDRGKGTEAFF. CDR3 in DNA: TGTGCCAGCAATGACAGGGGGAAAGGCACTGAAGCTTTCTTT.

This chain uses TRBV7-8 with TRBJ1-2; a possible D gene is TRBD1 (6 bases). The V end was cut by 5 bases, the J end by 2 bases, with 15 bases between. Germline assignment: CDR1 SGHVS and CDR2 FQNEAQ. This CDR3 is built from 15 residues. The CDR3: CASSPMGAQNYGYTF. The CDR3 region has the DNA TGTGCCAGCAGCCCTATGGGGGCGCAAAACTATGGCTACACCTTC.

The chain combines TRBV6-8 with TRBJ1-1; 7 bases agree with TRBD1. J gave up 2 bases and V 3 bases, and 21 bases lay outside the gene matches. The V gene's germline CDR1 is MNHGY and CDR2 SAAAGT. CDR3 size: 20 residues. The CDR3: CASSYSPHPLGAGGNTEAFF. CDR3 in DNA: TGTGCCAGCAGTTATTCACCCCACCCGCTCGGGGCAGGGGGAAACACTGAAGCTTTCTTT.

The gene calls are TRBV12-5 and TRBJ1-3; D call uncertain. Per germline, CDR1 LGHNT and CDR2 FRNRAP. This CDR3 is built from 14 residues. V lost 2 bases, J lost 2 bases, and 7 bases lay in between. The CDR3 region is CASGLPPAGNTIYF. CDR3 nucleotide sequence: TGTGCTAGTGGTTTGCCCCCGGCTGGAAACACCATATATTTT.